This T cell receptor beta chain was sequenced for a study of identical twins. Study results and limitations: Within monozygotic twins, out-of-frame TCR alpha sharing was underestimated by the models. Fewer insertions marked abundant cord blood beta clonotypes; young adult naive trended weakly, memory not at all.

Notes on this clonotype: Its antigen is unknown.

All donors were healthy Caucasians. The CDR3 totals 15 residues. CDR1 is SGDLS and CDR2 is YYNGEE in the germline V gene. V was cut by 0 bases and J by 0 bases, with 7 bases left in between. TCRdb ran MiXCR on the 5' RACE reads and lists one entry per CDR3 protein. The sample lists a few hundred thousand distinct CDR3 sequences; roughly a tenth were seen once. The sequencing sample was made of memory T cells sorted from blood. This sequence originates from a man between 45 and 60 years old in good health. This rearrangement joins TRBV9 to TRBJ2-4; D is unresolved. The CDR3, as DNA: TGTGCCAGCAGCGTAGGACCCCTAGCCAAAAACATTCAGTACTTC. Translation gives CASSVGPLAKNIQYF.